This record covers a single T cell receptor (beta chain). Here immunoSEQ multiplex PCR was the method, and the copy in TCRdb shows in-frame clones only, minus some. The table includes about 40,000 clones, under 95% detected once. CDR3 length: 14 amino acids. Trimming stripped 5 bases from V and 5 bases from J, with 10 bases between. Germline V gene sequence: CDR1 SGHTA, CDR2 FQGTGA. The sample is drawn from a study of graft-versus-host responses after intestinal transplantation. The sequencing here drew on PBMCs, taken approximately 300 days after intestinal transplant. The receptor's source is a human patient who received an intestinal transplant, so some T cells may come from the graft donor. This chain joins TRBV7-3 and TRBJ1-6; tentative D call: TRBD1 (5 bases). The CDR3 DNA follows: TGTGCCAGCAGCGCAGGGATGGATAATTCACCCCTCCACTTT. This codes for CASSAGMDNSPLHF.